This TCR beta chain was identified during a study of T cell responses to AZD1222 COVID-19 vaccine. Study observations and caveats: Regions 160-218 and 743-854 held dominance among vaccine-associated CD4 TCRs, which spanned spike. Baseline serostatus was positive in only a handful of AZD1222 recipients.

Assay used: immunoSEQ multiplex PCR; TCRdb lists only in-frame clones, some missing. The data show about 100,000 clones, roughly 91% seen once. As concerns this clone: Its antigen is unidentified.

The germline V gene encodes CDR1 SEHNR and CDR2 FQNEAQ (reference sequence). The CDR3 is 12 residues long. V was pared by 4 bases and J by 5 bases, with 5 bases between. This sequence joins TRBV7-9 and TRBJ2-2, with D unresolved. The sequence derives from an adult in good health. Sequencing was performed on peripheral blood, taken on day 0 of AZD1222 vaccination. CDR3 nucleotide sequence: TGTGCCAGCAGCTACATGACCGGGGAGCTGTTTTTT. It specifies CASSYMTGELFF.